The source of this T cell receptor beta chain is a study of vaccination and CD4 T cells after COVID-19. The CDR3 is made up of 16 amino acids. CDR1 is SGHVS and CDR2 is FNYEAQ in the germline V gene. The V segment lost 2 bases and the J segment 1 base; nucleotides outside the gene matches: 6. Documented treatment: roughly 10-day PBMC culture with coronavirus spike peptide pools or control peptides (ViraFEST assay). Cultured CD4+ T-cell DNA underwent Oncomine TCR Beta short-read sequencing. TCRdb fed the PCR reads into MiXCR, producing one record per CDR3 protein. In the table there are approximately 16,000 distinct CDR3 sequences, around 47% of which are singletons. A note on this clonotype: The antigen is unknown.

The sample in question was CD4+ T cells from blood, cultured in vitro, obtained after SARS-CoV-2 vaccination. The gene calls are TRBV7-6 and TRBJ2-5; 8 bases are a match to TRBD2. The clonotype originates from a human donor who had recovered from COVID-19. As DNA, the CDR3 is TGTGCCAGCAGCTTATCGGCAGCGGGAGCCCAAGAGACCCAGTACTTC. This translates into CASSLSAAGAQETQYF.